Shown below are 6 T cell receptor beta chains from a single sample sequenced in a study of T cells in Graves' hyperthyroidism and ophthalmopathy. RNA transcripts provided the source from which TCR beta CDR3 regions were amplified. With the HTBI primer set, the TCR CDR3 went through a first round of RT-PCR. TCRdb re-called the multiplex PCR reads through MiXCR, storing one row per CDR3 protein. The data contain some 620,000 distinct CDR3 sequences, around 15% of them singletons. The sample consisted of blood. The receptors shown here come from a young woman with Graves' hyperthyroidism.

This clonotype appeared many times. This chain uses TRBV6-1 with TRBJ2-5, with D perhaps matching TRBD2 (6 bases). Deletions cut 6 bases from V and 5 bases from J, with 16 bases between. The germline gives CDR1 MNHNS, CDR2 SASEGT. The CDR3 has 14 residues. The DNA for the CDR3 is TGTGCCAGCAGCTCTGCGGGATTTATGGAGACCCAGTACTTC. Its translation is CASSSAGFMETQYF.

The chain links TRBV20-1 to TRBJ1-5; no clear D. This CDR3 is 15 amino acids long. V dropped 0 bases and J dropped 4 bases, with 13 bases sitting between them. Germline CDR1 DFQATT, CDR2 SNEGSKA (reference sequence). The CDR3 is CSARDTKIPNQPQHF. The DNA for the CDR3 is TGCAGTGCTAGAGATACGAAGATACCAAATCAGCCCCAGCATTTT.

Remarks on this clonotype: The junction does not match germline at one end; this may be a read error. This sequence joins TRBV7-9 and TRBJ1-4; the match to TRBD1 covers 7 bases. CDR1 and CDR2 (germline): SEHNR, FQNEAQ (reference sequence). The CDR3 totals 18 residues. CDR3 sequence reads: CASSLLFMRGQNNEKLLF. Here the CDR3 DNA reads TGTGCCAGCAGCTTATTATTTATGCGGGGACAGAATAATGAAAAACTGCTTTTT.

At least ten counts were recorded for this clonotype. The chain uses TRBV20-1 and TRBJ1-1; weak D call: TRBD1 (6 bases). Germline lookup yields CDR1 DFQATT and CDR2 SNEGSKA (reference sequence). This CDR3 is 14 amino acids long. V dropped 1 base and J dropped 7 bases, with 16 bases sitting between them. CDR3 DNA sequence: TGCAGTGCTAGAGCCCCCCGGGGGGCGGATGAAGCTTTCTTT. Translation gives CSARAPRGADEAFF.

The rearrangement uses TRBV12-5 and TRBJ2-7; D is unclear. The germline V gene has CDR1 LGHNT and CDR2 FRNRAP. Deletions cut 0 bases from V and 0 bases from J, with 12 bases between. This CDR3 contains 16 residues. For the CDR3, the DNA is TGTGCTAGTGGTTTGGTACTCGGCACGACCTCCTACGAGCAGTACTTC. Amino acids: CASGLVLGTTSYEQYF.

The chain joins TRBV11-2 to TRBJ1-4; 7 nucleotides match TRBD1. Germline V gene data show CDR1 as SGHAT and CDR2 as FQNNGV. Trimming cost V 5 bases and J 7 bases; bases outside gene matches: 7. The CDR3 is made up of 14 amino acids. The CDR3 sequence: CASSPPNRGEKLFF. The CDR3 coding sequence is TGTGCCAGCAGCCCTCCCAACAGGGGTGAAAAACTGTTTTTT.